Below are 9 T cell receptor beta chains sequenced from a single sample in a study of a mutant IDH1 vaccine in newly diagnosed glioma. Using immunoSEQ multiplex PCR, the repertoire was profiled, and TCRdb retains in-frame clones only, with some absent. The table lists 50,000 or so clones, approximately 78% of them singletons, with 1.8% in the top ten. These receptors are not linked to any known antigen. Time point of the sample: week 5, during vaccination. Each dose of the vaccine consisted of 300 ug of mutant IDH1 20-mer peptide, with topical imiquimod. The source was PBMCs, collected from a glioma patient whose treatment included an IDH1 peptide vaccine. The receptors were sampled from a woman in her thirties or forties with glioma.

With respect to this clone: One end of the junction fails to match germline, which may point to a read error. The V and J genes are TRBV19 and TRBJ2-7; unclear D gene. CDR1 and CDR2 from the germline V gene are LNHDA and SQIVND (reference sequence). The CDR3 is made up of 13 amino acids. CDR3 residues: CACRRPGSYEQYF. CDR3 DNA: TGTGCCTGTAGGCGGCCGGGCTCCTACGAGCAGTACTTC.

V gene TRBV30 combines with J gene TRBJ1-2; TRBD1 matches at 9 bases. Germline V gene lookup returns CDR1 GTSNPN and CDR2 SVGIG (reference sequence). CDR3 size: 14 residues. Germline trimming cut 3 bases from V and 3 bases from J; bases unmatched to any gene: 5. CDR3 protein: CAWRRDRAYYGYTF. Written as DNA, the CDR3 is TGTGCCTGGAGGAGGGACAGGGCCTACTATGGCTACACCTTC. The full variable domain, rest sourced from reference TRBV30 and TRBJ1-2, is SQTIHQWPATLVQPVGSPLSLECTVEGTSNPNLYWYRQAAGRGLQLLFYSVGIGQISSEVPQNLSASRPQDRQFILSSKKLLLSDSGFYLCAWRRDRAYYGYTFGSGTRLTVV.

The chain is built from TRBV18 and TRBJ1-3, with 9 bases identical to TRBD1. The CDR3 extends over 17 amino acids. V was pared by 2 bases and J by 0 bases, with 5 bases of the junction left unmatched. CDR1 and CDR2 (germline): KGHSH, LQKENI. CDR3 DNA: TGTGCCAGCTCACCAACCCCGGGACAGGGCTCTGGAAACACCATATATTTT. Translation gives CASSPTPGQGSGNTIYF.

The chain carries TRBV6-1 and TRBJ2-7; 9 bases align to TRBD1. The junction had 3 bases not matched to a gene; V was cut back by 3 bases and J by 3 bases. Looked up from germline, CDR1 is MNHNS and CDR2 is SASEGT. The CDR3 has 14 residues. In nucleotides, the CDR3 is TGTGCCAGCAGTGAGGGGACAGGGTTCTACGAGCAGTACTTC. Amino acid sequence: CASSEGTGFYEQYF.

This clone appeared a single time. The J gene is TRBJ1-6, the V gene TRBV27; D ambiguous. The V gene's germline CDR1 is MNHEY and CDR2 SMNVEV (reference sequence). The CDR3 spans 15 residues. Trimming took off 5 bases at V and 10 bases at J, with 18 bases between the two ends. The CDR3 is CASSPTWAQESPLHF. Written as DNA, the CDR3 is TGTGCCAGCAGTCCAACGTGGGCGCAGGAATCACCCCTCCACTTT.

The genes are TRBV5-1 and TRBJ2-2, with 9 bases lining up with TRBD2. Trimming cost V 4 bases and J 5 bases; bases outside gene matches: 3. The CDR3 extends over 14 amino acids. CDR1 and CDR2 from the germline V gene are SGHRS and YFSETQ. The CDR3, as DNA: TGCGCCAGCAGCAGCGGGGGGACGACCGGGGAGCTGTTTTTT. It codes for CASSSGGTTGELFF. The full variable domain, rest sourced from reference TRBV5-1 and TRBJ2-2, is KAGVTQTPRYLIKTRGQQVTLSCSPISGHRSVSWYQQTPGQGLQFLFEYFSETQRNKGNFPGRFSGRQFSNSRSEMNVSTLELGDSALYLCASSSGGTTGELFFGEGSRLTVL.

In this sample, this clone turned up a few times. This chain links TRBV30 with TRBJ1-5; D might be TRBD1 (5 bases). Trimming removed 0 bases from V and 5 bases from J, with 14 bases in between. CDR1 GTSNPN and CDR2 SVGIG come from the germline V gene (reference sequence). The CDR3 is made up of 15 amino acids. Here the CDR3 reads CAWSVGTQGDQPQHF. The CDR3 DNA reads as TGTGCCTGGAGTGTGGGGACCCAGGGTGATCAGCCCCAGCATTTT.

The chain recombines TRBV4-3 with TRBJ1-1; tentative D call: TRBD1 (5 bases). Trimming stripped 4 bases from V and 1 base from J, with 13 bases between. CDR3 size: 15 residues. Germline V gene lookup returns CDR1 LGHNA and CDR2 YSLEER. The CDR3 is CASSPFVTGNTEAFF. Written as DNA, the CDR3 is TGCGCCAGCAGCCCGTTCGTCACAGGGAACACTGAAGCTTTCTTT.

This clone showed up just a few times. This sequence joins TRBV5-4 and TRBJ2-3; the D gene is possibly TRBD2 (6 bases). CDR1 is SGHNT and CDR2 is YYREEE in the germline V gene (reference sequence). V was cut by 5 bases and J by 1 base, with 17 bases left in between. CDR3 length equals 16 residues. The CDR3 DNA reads TGTGCCAGCAGTTATATAGAGGGACTTCGCACAGATACGCAGTATTTT. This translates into CASSYIEGLRTDTQYF.